This T cell receptor beta chain was sequenced during a study of blood T cell repertoires in COVID-19 (TCRdb year 2020). Describing the broader study: Samples from collaborators originated in the United States, Italy and Spain and spanned both the acute and convalescent phases of COVID-19. The repertoires were made available in a free public database intended to serve as a resource for research on the immune response to SARS-CoV-2. Where available, HLA class I and class II types were obtained from metadata supplied by the sample provider rather than from assay-based typing. The material from the prospective study consisted of cDNA or gDNA derived from T cells, B-cell-depleted T cells, or PBMCs. Sample metadata almost always included a de-identified subject ID, COVID-19 status, age in years and sex. Samples came from the ongoing ImmuneRACE study (first 160 participants) plus 1,254 subjects from 6 global collaborators. The dataset comprised deeply sampled blood TCRbeta repertoires from subjects exposed to, actively infected with, or recovered from COVID-19. Findings and caveats that apply to the study as a whole: The quantity of clinical and demographic metadata differed by source and by participant and was supplied without curation.

Turning to this clone: Its binding antigen is unknown. Within one base of it there is no much larger clone, and no base qualities were kept.

The CDR3 covers 17 residues, taking in both the cysteine and the phenylalanine. The retained sequence is limited to the CDR3, 51 bases, with the frame set at the first base. Trimming removed 3 bases from V and 0 bases from J; the gene matches leave 9 bases unexplained. The germline V gene (reference sequence) provides CDR1 SEHNR and CDR2 FQNEAQ. One collaborating source in Seattle enrolled patients during active infection and followed them longitudinally through the course of disease. Each collaborating institution followed its own protocols to collect whole blood in K2EDTA tubes. For TCRbeta analysis, collaborator samples were shipped as frozen whole blood, as isolated PBMCs, or as DNA extracted from either sample type. TCRbeta CDR3 regions were amplified from genomic DNA by means of the immunoSEQ Assay, a bias-controlled multiplex PCR. In the source study's methods: Within the assay, amplification of reference gene primers was used to estimate how many nucleated cells each sample contained. To quantify the absolute abundance of each unique TCRbeta CDR3 rearrangement, sequence reads were collapsed and filtered. For each sample, productive Simpson clonality was calculated as the square root of Simpson's diversity index across productive rearrangements. TCRdb stores this immuneACCESS table with in-frame sequences only. Part of the clones is absent; in the studies checked, under half of the shortfall reflects unresolved V genes, and no reason is known for the rest. The V and J calls and clone size are taken from that table; D and trimming were inferred from the DNA. This sample holds around 260,000 clones; more than 90% were observed only once. The top ten clonotypes cover about 2.5% of the sample.

Sequenced: peripheral blood. The chain uses TRBV7-9 and TRBJ2-5; 8 bases in the middle match TRBD2. This receptor was taken from a person aged 18-29 years with COVID-19, enrolled during active disease. The bases read TGTGCCAGCAGCTTCCGAGCTAGCGGGCTATACCAAGAGACCCAGTACTTC. Its translation is CASSFRASGLYQETQYF.